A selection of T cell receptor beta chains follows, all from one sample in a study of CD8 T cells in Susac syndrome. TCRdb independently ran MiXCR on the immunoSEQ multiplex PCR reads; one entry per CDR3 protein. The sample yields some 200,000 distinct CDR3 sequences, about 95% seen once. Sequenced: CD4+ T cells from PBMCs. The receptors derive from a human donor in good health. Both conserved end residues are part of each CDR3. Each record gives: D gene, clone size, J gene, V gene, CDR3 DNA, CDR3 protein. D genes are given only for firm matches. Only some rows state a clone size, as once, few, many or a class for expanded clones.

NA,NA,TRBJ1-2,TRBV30,TGTGCCTGGAAGCAACCCTACAGGATTGCTGGCTACACCTTC,CAWKQPYRIAGYTF
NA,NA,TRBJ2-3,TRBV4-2,TGTGCCAGCAGCCCCCGGACTGGTAGCACAGATACGCAGTATTTT,CASSPRTGSTDTQYF
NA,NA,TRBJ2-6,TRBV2,TGTGCCAGCAGCCCCCTAGGGCAGACGGGCTCTGGGGCCAACGTCCTGACTTTC,CASSPLGQTGSGANVLTF
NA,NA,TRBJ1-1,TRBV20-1,TGCAGTGCTAGTAAACAGCCTGAAGCTTTCTTT,CSASKQPEAFF
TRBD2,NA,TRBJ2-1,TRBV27,TGTGCCAGCAGTGTCCACGGGACTAGCGGCTACAATGAGCAGTTCTTC,CASSVHGTSGYNEQFF
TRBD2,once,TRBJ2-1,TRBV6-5,TGTGCCAGCAGTTACGGGTCTAGCGGGAGGAAAGTTGAGCAGTTCTTC,CASSYGSSGRKVEQFF
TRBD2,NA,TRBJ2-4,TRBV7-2,TGTGCCAGCAGCCCCCGACTAGCCACGAACATTCAGTACTTC,CASSPRLATNIQYF
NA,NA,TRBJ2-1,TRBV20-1,TGCAGTGCTAACAGGGATAATGAGCAGTTCTTC,CSANRDNEQFF
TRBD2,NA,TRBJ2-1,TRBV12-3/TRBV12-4,TGTGCCAGCAGTTTCTATACCCGGACTAGCGATGAGCAGTTCTTC,CASSFYTRTSDEQFF
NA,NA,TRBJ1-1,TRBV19,TGTGCCAGTAGTATACAGGGAATCGCTGAAGCTTTCTTT,CASSIQGIAEAFF
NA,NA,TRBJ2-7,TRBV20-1,TGCAGTGCTTGTTCTCCGGGTTCCTACGAGCAGTACTTC,CSACSPGSYEQYF
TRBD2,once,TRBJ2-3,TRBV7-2,TGTGCCAGCAGCTTTGCGGGACTAGCGGGAGGGTTAGGGGATACGCAGTATTTT,CASSFAGLAGGLGDTQYF
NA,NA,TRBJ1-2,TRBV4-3,TGCGCCAGCAGCCAAGACGTTAACCGTGGATTCTATGGCTACACCTTC,CASSQDVNRGFYGYTF
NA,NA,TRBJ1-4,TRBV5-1,TGCGCCAGCAGCTTCTCCCCACAGGGTGGTAATGAAAAACTGTTTTTT,CASSFSPQGGNEKLFF
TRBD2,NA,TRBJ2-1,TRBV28,TGTGCCAGCATCTTTAGCGGGAGCGGCAATGAGCAGTTCTTC,CASIFSGSGNEQFF
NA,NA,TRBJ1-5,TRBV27,TGTGCCAGCAGTTTATATCGTGGGCAGCCCCAGCATTTT,CASSLYRGQPQHF
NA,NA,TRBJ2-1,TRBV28,TGTGCCAGCAGCCCGCCCCAGGCTATCCTTAACAATGAGCAGTTCTTC,CASSPPQAILNNEQFF
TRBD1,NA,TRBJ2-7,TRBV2,TGTGCCAGCAGTGAATCTGGGACAGGGTTCGACGAGCAGTACTTC,CASSESGTGFDEQYF
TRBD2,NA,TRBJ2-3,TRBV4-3,TGCGCCAGCAGCCAGGGACTAGCGGGAGGTACAGATACGCAGTATTTT,CASSQGLAGGTDTQYF
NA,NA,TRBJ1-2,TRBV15,TGTGCCACCACCGTGGAGGCTGGGGCCGGGAGTGGCTACACCTTC,CATTVEAGAGSGYTF
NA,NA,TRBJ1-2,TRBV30,TGTGCCTGGAGGTGGGGAGGGTATGGCTACACCTTC,CAWRWGGYGYTF
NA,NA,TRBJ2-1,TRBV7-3,TGTGCCAGCAGCTCGGGACTGCCTCACAATGAGCAGTTCTTC,CASSSGLPHNEQFF
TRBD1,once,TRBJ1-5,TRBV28,TGTGCCAGCAGCCTCCGACAGGGCGGTAGCAATCAGCCCCAGCATTTT,CASSLRQGGSNQPQHF
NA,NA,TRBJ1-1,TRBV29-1,TGCAGCGTTGAAGATCTTAGGGGGGACGTTTGGAACACTGAAGCTTTCTTT,CSVEDLRGDVWNTEAFF
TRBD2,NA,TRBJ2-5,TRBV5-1,TGCGCCAGCAGCTTAGCAGCGGGAGGGCCTTACGGCAAGACCCAGTACTTC,CASSLAAGGPYGKTQYF